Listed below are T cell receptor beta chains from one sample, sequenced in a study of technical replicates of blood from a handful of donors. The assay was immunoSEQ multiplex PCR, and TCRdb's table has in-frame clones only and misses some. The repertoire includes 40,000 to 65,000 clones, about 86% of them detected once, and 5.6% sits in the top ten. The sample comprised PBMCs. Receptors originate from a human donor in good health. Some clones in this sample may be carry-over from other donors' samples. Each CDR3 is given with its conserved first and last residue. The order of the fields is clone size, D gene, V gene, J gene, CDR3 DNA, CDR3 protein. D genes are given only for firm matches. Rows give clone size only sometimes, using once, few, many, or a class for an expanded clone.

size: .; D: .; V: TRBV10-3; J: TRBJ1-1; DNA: TGTGCCATCAAGGGGGACACTGAAGCTTTCTTT; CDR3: CAIKGDTEAFF
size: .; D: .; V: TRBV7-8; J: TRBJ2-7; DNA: TGTGCCAGCAGCTCCCCGCGAGGGGGCTACGAGCAGTACTTC; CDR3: CASSSPRGGYEQYF
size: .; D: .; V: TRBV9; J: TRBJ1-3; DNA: TGTGCCAGCAGCGTAGTCCCAGGGTCCCTAAACACCATATATTTT; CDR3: CASSVVPGSLNTIYF
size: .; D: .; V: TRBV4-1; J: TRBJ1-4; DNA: TGCGCCAGCAGCCAAGCAGGACTTAATGAAAAACTGTTTTTT; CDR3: CASSQAGLNEKLFF
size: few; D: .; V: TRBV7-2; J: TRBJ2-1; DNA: TGTGCCAGCAGCTTTTATTGGGGGGGCCAGGATGAGCAGTTCTTC; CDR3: CASSFYWGGQDEQFF
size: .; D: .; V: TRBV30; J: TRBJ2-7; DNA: TGTGCCTGGAGTGTATCGTCTGGTGGAGGGGTACCCCTCGAGCAGTACTTC; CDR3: CAWSVSSGGGVPLEQYF
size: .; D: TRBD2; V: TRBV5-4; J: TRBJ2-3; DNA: TGTGCCAGCAGCCTCGGGGGGGCCTCGGCAGATACGCAGTATTTT; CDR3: CASSLGGASADTQYF
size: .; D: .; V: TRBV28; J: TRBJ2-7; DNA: TGTGCCAGCAGTCCGCAAACAGCTAGCGCCGACTACGAGCAGTACTTC; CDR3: CASSPQTASADYEQYF
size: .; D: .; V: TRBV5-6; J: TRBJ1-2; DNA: TGTGCCAGCAGCTTGGTCAGGGCGGTCGGCTACACCTTC; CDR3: CASSLVRAVGYTF
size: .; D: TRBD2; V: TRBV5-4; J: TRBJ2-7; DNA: TGTGCCAGCAGCCCCCCACGGACTAGCAGATACGAGCAGTACTTC; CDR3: CASSPPRTSRYEQYF
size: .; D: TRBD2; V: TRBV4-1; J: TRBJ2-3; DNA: TGCGCCAGCAGCCGACGGGGGGGAACATCAGCAGATACGCAGTATTTT; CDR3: CASSRRGGTSADTQYF
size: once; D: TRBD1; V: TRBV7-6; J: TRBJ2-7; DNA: TGTGCCAGCAGCCAAAAAACCGGGACAGGGGACTACGAGCAGTACTTC; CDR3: CASSQKTGTGDYEQYF
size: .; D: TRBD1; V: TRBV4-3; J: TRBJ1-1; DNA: TGCGCCAGCAGCCATCACAGGGGACCCAACACTGAAGCTTTCTTT; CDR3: CASSHHRGPNTEAFF
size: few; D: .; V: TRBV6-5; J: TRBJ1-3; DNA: TGTGCCAGCAGTTACTCTCCAGGCTCTGGAAACACCATATATTTT; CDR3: CASSYSPGSGNTIYF
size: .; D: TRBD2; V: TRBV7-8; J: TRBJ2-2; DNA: TGTGCCAGCGGGGGGGAGGCTTTGCTCCGGAACACCGGGGAGCTGTTTTTT; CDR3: CASGGEALLRNTGELFF
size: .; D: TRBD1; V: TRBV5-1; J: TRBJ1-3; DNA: TGCGCCAGCAGCTTGGGGACAGGGGCGAACACCATATATTTT; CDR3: CASSLGTGANTIYF
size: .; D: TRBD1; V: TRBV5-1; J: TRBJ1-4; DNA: TGCGCCAGCAGCCCTAAACGGGGGGACAGGGATAATGAAAAACTGTTTTTT; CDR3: CASSPKRGDRDNEKLFF
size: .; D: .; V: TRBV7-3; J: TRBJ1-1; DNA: TGTGCCAGCAGCCCAAGCGGACAGAGGGCCACTGAAGCTTTCTTT; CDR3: CASSPSGQRATEAFF
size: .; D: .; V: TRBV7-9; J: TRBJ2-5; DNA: TGTGCCAGCAGCTTCACAGGCGAGACCCAGTACTTC; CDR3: CASSFTGETQYF
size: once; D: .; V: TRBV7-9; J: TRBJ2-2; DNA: TGTGCCAGCAGCTTAGACTCCCCCGGGGAGCTGTTTTTT; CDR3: CASSLDSPGELFF
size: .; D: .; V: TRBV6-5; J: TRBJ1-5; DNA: TGTGCCAGCAGTCGGACACACAGCAATCAGCCCCAGCATTTT; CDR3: CASSRTHSNQPQHF
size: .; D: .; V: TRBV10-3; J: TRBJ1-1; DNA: TGTGCCATCAGTGAAAGACACTCGAACACTGAAGCTTTCTTT; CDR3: CAISERHSNTEAFF
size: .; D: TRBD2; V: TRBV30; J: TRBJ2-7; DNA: TGTGCCTGGGGGGGACTAGCGGGAACCTTAGGGGGCGAGCAGTACTTC; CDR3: CAWGGLAGTLGGEQYF
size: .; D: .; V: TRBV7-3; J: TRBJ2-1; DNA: TGTGCCAGCAGCTTGACAGGTAGGGATGAGCAGTTCTTC; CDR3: CASSLTGRDEQFF
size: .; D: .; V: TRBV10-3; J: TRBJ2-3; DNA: TGTGCCATCCGGACAGCTAGCACAGATACGCAGTATTTT; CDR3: CAIRTASTDTQYF
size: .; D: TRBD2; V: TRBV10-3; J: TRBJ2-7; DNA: TGTGCCATCAGTTCGACTAGCGGGAGGGATCTAGTTGGCGAGCAGTACTTC; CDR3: CAISSTSGRDLVGEQYF
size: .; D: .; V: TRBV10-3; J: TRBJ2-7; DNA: TGTGCCATCAGTGAAGGAGACGGGAGAGGGCAGTACTTC; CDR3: CAISEGDGRGQYF
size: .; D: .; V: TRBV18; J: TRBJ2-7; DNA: TGTGCCAGCTCACCAGTCGAGGGCTCCGAGCAGTACTTC; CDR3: CASSPVEGSEQYF
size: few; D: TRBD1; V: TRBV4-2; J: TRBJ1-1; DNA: TGTGCCAGCAGCCAAGACGACAGGGAGAACACTGAAGCTTTCTTT; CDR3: CASSQDDRENTEAFF
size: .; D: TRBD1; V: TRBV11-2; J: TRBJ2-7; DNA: TGTGCCAGCGGAACGGGACAGGGGGTGCAGTACTTC; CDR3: CASGTGQGVQYF
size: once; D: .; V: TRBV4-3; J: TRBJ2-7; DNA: TGCGCCAGCAGCCAAGATTACGGGACTCAATCCTACGAGCAGTACTTC; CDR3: CASSQDYGTQSYEQYF
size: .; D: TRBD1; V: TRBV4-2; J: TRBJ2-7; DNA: TGTGCCAGCAGCCAAGATCTGACAGGGCGAACCTACGAGCAGTACTTC; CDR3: CASSQDLTGRTYEQYF
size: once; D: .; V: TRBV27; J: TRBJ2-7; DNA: TGTGCCAGCAGTTTATACCGGGGGACTGAGCAGTACTTC; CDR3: CASSLYRGTEQYF
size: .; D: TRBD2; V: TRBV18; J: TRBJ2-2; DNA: TGTGCCAGCTCACCACGAAGAGGGGAGGGCACCGGGGAGCTGTTTTTT; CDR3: CASSPRRGEGTGELFF
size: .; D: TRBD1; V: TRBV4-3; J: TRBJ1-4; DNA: TGCGCCAGCAGCCAGAGTTCAAATCGGGACAGGGGTTCCAAACTGTTTTTT; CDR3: CASSQSSNRDRGSKLFF
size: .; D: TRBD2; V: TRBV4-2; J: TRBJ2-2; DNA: TGTGCCAGCAGCCAAATGGATAGCGGGGGGGTTTGGGAGCTGTTTTTT; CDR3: CASSQMDSGGVWELFF
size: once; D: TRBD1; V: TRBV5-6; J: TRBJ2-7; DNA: TGTGCCAGCAGCTTGGGTCAGGGGGTTGTCTACGAGCAGTACTTC; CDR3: CASSLGQGVVYEQYF
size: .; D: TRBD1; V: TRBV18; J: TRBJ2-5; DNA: TGTGCCAGCTCCCCCGGACAGGGAGAGACCCAGTACTTC; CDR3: CASSPGQGETQYF